Listed below are T cell receptor beta chains from one sample, sequenced in a study of blood T cells in healthy people across ages. TCRdb passed the 5' RACE reads through MiXCR, listing each CDR3 protein once. The sample records some 320,000 distinct CDR3 sequences, 25% to 30% being singletons. Sample: blood. The receptors originated from an older woman in good health. Each CDR3 is given with its conserved first and last residue. D genes are given only for firm matches. Size tells how often a clone was seen (once, few, many) or the class of an expanded clone, and some rows leave it out.

d_call j_call clone_size v_call cdr3_aa cdr3_nt
TRBD1 TRBJ2-7 - TRBV7-8 CASRPGQEFTQYF TGTGCCAGCCGACCGGGACAGGAATTTACGCAGTACTTC
TRBD1 TRBJ1-1 few TRBV3-1 CASSLRTGVMNTEAFF TGTGCCAGCAGCCTCAGGACAGGGGTGATGAACACTGAAGCTTTCTTT
TRBD2 TRBJ2-1 once TRBV6-5 CASSPTSGPYNQQFF TGTGCCAGCAGTCCGACTAGCGGACCCTACAATCAGCAGTTCTTC
TRBD2 TRBJ2-1 - TRBV29-1 CSVELAGNNEQFF TGCAGCGTTGAACTAGCGGGAAACAATGAGCAGTTCTTC
- TRBJ2-4 many TRBV20-1 CSAPHLVGAKNIQYF TGCAGTGCCCCCCACTTAGTTGGAGCCAAAAACATTCAGTACTTC
- TRBJ1-6 few TRBV20-1 CSATPGRDSPLHF TGCAGTGCTACCCCGGGAAGGGACTCACCCCTCCACTTT
TRBD2 TRBJ2-4 few TRBV5-6 CASSAGLAGAKNIQYF TGTGCCAGCAGCGCAGGACTAGCGGGAGCCAAAAACATTCAGTACTTC
TRBD1 TRBJ1-2 - TRBV6-5 CASSYKTGGKEGYTF TGTGCCAGCAGCTACAAAACAGGGGGCAAGGAGGGCTACACCTTC
- TRBJ2-6 many TRBV3-1 CASSQDSGANVLTF TGTGCCAGCAGCCAAGATTCTGGGGCCAACGTCCTGACTTTC
TRBD2 TRBJ2-3 - TRBV5-6 CASSLTGAGATDTQYF TGTGCCAGCAGCTTGACAGGAGCGGGGGCCACAGATACGCAGTATTTT